This record looks at one TCR beta chain sequence and its context. Produced via immunoSEQ multiplex PCR; TCRdb's table is partial and in-frame only. Among 74,000 or so clones listed, about nine tenths were seen once. The data were taken from a study of technical replicates of blood from several donors. The germline V gene has CDR1 SGHTA and CDR2 FQGTGA. The CDR3 totals 15 residues. V lost 0 bases, J lost 5 bases, and 1 base stayed unmatched. The chain carries TRBV7-3 and TRBJ1-4, with TRBD1 matching over 9 bases. Input material: T cells isolated from PBMCs. The receptor's source is a human donor in good health. The CDR3 DNA sequence: TGTGCCAGCAGCTTAACAGGGACAGGGAATGAAAAACTGTTTTTT. It yields the protein CASSLTGTGNEKLFF.